These T cell receptor beta chains were read from a single sample in a study of T-cell reconstitution after alpha-beta-depleted transplantation in children. TCRdb processed the PCR reads anew with MiXCR; each CDR3 protein has one entry. This table holds 400,000 to 500,000 distinct CDR3 sequences, roughly 10% found once. This material consisted of PBMCs from the stem cell graft donor, taken from the stem cell graft. These receptor sequences come from a human donor who donated a stem cell graft to a child with acute myeloid leukemia. The conserved cysteine and the conserved F or W are not part of the CDR3 here. Each record gives: V gene, J gene, CDR3 protein.

TRBV7-2	TRBJ2-5	ASTSSGETQY
TRBV9	TRBJ2-2	ASSGSGGGGTGELF
TRBV12-3/TRBV12-4	TRBJ2-1	ASTNPTGPGAKSSEQF
TRBV5-1	TRBJ2-1	ASTKQGSNEQF
TRBV14	TRBJ2-4	ASSPSLGRAGAKNIQY
TRBV6-5	TRBJ2-2	ASSQTTRSGTGTTGELF
TRBV5-1	TRBJ2-1	ASSLVPLAGSQGAYNEQF
TRBV20-1	TRBJ1-1	SAPIIGTSTEAF
TRBV5-5	TRBJ1-1	ASSLQAPTEAF
TRBV20-1	TRBJ1-6	SARDQGAVSPLH
TRBV20-1	TRBJ2-2	SARPMSLSGELF
TRBV6-5	TRBJ2-4	ASRSDGIQY
TRBV6-2/TRBV6-3	TRBJ2-7	ASKLTGSYEQY
TRBV6-1	TRBJ1-2	ASSSTGDLHGYT
TRBV20-1	TRBJ2-7	SASRSSLEQY
TRBV7-2	TRBJ2-4	ASGGKNIQY
TRBV10-3	TRBJ2-2	AIQQGNRELF
TRBV5-1	TRBJ2-1	ASGSGSGSYNEQF
TRBV29-1	TRBJ1-1	SVARGPPLEAF
TRBV20-1	TRBJ1-3	SARDLGGQGSPLGNTIY
TRBV7-2	TRBJ2-1	ASSRDYHNEHF
TRBV4-1	TRBJ1-2	ASSQVGTGNYGYT
TRBV4-2	TRBJ2-1	ASSQESAPRVDEQF
TRBV27	TRBJ1-4	ASSLSTRGGPNEKLF
TRBV6-2/TRBV6-3	TRBJ2-4	ASSYLGQGDLAKNIQY
TRBV29-1	TRBJ2-7	SVVQGQGVY
TRBV11-2	TRBJ2-5	ASSLSVGPRETQY
TRBV30	TRBJ2-5	AFLPLGQETQY
TRBV21-1	TRBJ2-5	ASSKLETQY
TRBV4-1	TRBJ2-1	ASKPSGTYNEQF
TRBV7-9	TRBJ2-7	ASSLKVHEQY
TRBV9	TRBJ2-2	ASSSWARGNTGELF
TRBV20-1	TRBJ2-7	SARALTASYEQY
TRBV10-1	TRBJ2-3	ASSESGRTDTQY
TRBV5-6	TRBJ2-1	ASSHGRLGAEQF
TRBV20-1	TRBJ1-4	SASPVSRGGEKLF
TRBV12-3/TRBV12-4	TRBJ1-5	ASGALVQPQH
TRBV12-3/TRBV12-4	TRBJ1-2	ASSKFMSRDLSHYGYT
TRBV5-1	TRBJ2-2	ASSLKSGTSGSSTGELF
TRBV11-2	TRBJ2-7	ASSSGQGLGEQY
TRBV12-3/TRBV12-4	TRBJ1-1	ASTPGGAGSEAF
TRBV11-2	TRBJ1-2	ASSLLARPLDGYT
TRBV20-1	TRBJ2-3	SAKRTSGRIGGTDTQY
TRBV5-1	TRBJ2-7	ASSLGGTVYYEQY
TRBV5-1	TRBJ2-5	ASSMFSGGETQY
TRBV10-3	TRBJ2-1	AIRPSGGLSSSYNEQF
TRBV27	TRBJ2-7	ASSLYGGPYEQY
TRBV4-1	TRBJ2-5	ASSQAGNQETQY
TRBV20-1	TRBJ2-3	SARDGSGKTRADTQY
TRBV30	TRBJ1-3	AWSGGSGNTIY
TRBV7-7	TRBJ2-1	ASSLVQGEYNEQF
TRBV20-1	TRBJ2-3	SARETSDTQY
TRBV20-1	TRBJ2-7	SARQGARLEQY
TRBV20-1	TRBJ2-3	SADRLAGTDTQY
TRBV7-2	TRBJ2-7	ASSRGLYAYEQY
TRBV20-1	TRBJ2-1	SAPGQFGGDEQF
TRBV5-1	TRBJ2-3	ASSSGPYTDTQY